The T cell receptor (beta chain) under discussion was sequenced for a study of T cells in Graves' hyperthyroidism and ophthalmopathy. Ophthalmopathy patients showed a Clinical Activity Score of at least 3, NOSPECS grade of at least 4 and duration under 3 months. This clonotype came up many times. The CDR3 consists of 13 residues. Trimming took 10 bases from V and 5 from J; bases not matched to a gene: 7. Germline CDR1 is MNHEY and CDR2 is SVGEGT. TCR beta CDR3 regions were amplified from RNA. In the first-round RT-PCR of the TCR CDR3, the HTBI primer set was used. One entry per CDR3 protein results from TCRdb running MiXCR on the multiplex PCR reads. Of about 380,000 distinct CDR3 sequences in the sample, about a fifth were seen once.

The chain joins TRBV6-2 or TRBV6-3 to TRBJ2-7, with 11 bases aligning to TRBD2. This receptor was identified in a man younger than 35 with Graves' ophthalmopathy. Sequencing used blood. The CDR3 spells CATLAGGLDEQYF. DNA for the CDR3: TGTGCCACTTTAGCGGGGGGGCTCGACGAGCAGTACTTC.